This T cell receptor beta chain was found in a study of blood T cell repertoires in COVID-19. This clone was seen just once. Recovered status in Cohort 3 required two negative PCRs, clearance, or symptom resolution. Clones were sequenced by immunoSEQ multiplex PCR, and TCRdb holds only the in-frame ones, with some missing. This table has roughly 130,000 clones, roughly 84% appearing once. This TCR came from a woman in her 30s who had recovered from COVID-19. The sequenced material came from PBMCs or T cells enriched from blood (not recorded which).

CDR3: CASRSGGNTIYF. CDR3 nucleotide sequence: TGTGCCAGCAGGTCAGGGGGAAACACCATATATTTT. The chain recombines TRBV7-9 with TRBJ1-3; a possible D gene is TRBD1 (5 bases). V was shortened by 6 bases and J by 4 bases, with 7 bases between the two germline ends. Germline loops: CDR1 SEHNR, CDR2 FQNEAQ (reference sequence). The CDR3 loop spans 12 amino acids.